This T cell receptor beta chain emerged from a study of cytomegalovirus exposure and HLA in healthy donors. Study in general: The roughly 110 validation repertoires were reported in a later analysis to have been generated on the same platform as the approximately 700 first-cohort repertoires. Regarding the study as a whole: While the bulk of TCR sequences proved rare, some public TCRs turned up in many donors. According to the study, around 160 TCR beta chains were cytomegalovirus-associated.

Libraries were prepared by immunoSEQ multiplex PCR; TCRdb keeps only in-frame clonotypes and omits some of them. The sample holds about 150,000 clones, roughly nine tenths seen once. About this clone itself: Antigen: not known.

What was sequenced was PBMCs. This TCR was recovered from a man in his late teens or twenties in good health and CMV-seronegative.

The CDR3 protein is CASSTRQGVNEQFF. The CDR3 coding sequence is TGTGCCAGCAGCACAAGGCAGGGGGTCAATGAGCAGTTCTTC. This sequence joins TRBV7-7 and TRBJ2-1; the match to TRBD1 covers 7 bases. Germline CDR1 SSHAT, CDR2 FNYEAQ (reference sequence). V lost 5 bases to trimming and J lost 6 bases; unmatched junction nucleotides: 7. The CDR3 covers 14 residues.